This T cell receptor beta chain appears in the sequencing data of a study of shared clonotypes between healthy human individuals. TCRdb's copy holds only in-frame clones and misses some; the assay was immunoSEQ multiplex PCR. The data contain about 1.5 million clones, roughly 96% of them singletons. The TCR was taken from a man aged 30-40 years in good health. Source material: naive CD4+ T cells sorted from blood. Specified subset: CD45RA+ positively selected.

CDR3 sequence reads: CASSLFEGGYTF. DNA of the CDR3: TGTGCCAGCAGTTTATTTGAGGGCGGCTACACCTTC. This chain joins TRBV28 and TRBJ1-2; D gene ambiguous. Trimming left V 1 base short and J 8 bases short, with 8 bases between. Germline V gives CDR1 MDHEN, CDR2 SYDVKM. This CDR3 is 12 amino acids long.